A single TCR beta chain is shown here with its context. This clonotype was observed a few times. Its antigen remains unidentified. No much larger clone is present one base from it, and per-base qualities are unavailable. Via the germline V gene, CDR1 is KGHSH and CDR2 LQKENI. Inclusive of the bounding cysteine and phenylalanine, the CDR3 is 12 residues long. Only the CDR3 DNA stays, 36 bases, in frame from base 1. The V end loses 3 bases and the J end loses 3 bases, and a stretch of 3 bases separates them. The library was generated by PCR. The sample was run on an Illumina HiSeq 2500. Unique molecular identifiers were incorporated into TCR beta cDNA libraries to reduce PCR and sequencing biases. Roughly 500,000 cDNA molecules were obtained for every 1 to 10 million input T cells, so each molecule roughly corresponded to one T cell. The patient libraries were prepared and sequenced with the same protocol used for the earlier healthy control dataset. Samples belonging to the same batch were prepared together, multiplexed and sequenced on a shared HiSeq lane. The published analysis was carried out like this. MIGEC was used to process the raw barcoded reads, and molecular identifier groups with only a single read were discarded before consensus assembly and CDR3 extraction. Clonotype tables were post-analysed with VDJtools, normalizing diversity by down-sampling all datasets to the smallest sample size. To correct batch-related cross-sample contamination, repertoire overlap clustering matched CDR3 amino acid sequences but not nucleotide sequences. TCRdb ran its own pipeline on the public reads, namely fastp trimming at Q25 and MiXCR clone calling, and kept in-frame beta chains. Each CDR3 protein gets just one entry, which takes the most common genes and DNA from the rows behind it. The V and J calls follow TCRdb's processing rather than the paper's. This sample comprises hundreds of thousands of distinct CDR3 sequences, around 27% of them detected only once. More than 0.45% of the sample comes from the top ten.

TCR beta repertoires were profiled from peripheral blood of 13 young patients with multiple sclerosis to demonstrate the VDJtools post-analysis software. The multiple sclerosis patients were children and adolescents between roughly 6 and 16 years of age. This entry belongs to a study of post-analysis software for immune sequencing data (dated by TCRdb to the mid-2010s). With regard to the full study: Relapsing-remitting, secondary progressive and progressive-relapsing multiple sclerosis were recorded as disease courses, and subtype annotation was lacking for some patients. The patient repertoires were compared against about 10 previously published healthy control repertoires obtained from donors aged roughly 6 to 25 years. A subset of samples was prepared in parallel using single-end sample barcoding, then pooled and co-amplified after Illumina adapter ligation.

Broad study findings and their caveats: The multiple sclerosis patient group was slightly younger than the control group. Significantly lower normalized Chao1 diversity was found in multiple sclerosis patients than in controls, suggesting substantial peripheral T-cell clonal expansion. Direct clustering with F measure showed strong co-clustering of samples prepared in the same batch, prompting a batch-effect correction. Patients showed significantly higher frequencies than controls for several TRBV segments, among them TRBV5-6, TRBV5-1 and TRBV20-1.

Sequencing was carried out using blood. The chain is made from TRBV18 and TRBJ2-4, with no confidently assigned D gene. The clonotype originates from a girl aged 5 to 17 with multiple sclerosis. Here is the DNA: TGTGCCAGCTCACCCGGCAAAAACATTCAGTACTTC. Protein translation: CASSPGKNIQYF.